This TCR beta chain stems from a study of cytomegalovirus exposure and HLA in healthy donors. Study-level results: In an earlier analysis, most TCR beta V segments were productive about 87% or about 30% of the time. A later analysis associated under 20,000 TCR beta sequences with HLA alleles at a 0.05 false discovery rate.

The primer mix had 60 Vbeta and 13 Jbeta primers. Assay: immunoSEQ multiplex PCR; the TCRdb copy retains only in-frame clones and omits some. The sample consists of fewer than 250,000 clones, under 85% of them appearing once. On this clone itself: Its antigen remains unidentified.

The V gene's germline CDR1 is MNHEY and CDR2 SMNVEV (reference sequence). The V gene end was trimmed by 3 bases and the J gene end by 2 bases; junction bases not matched to a gene: 3. The CDR3 consists of 14 residues. The source is a woman aged 45-59 years in good health and CMV-seropositive. The sample comprised PBMCs. The chain uses TRBV27 and TRBJ2-5; TRBD2 aligns across 7 bases. In nucleotides, the CDR3 is TGTGCCAGCAGTTTGGCTAGCGGACAAGAGACCCAGTACTTC. It specifies CASSLASGQETQYF.